This T cell receptor (beta chain) derives from a study of blood T cell repertoires in COVID-19. Study as a whole: Nucleic acid was either cDNA or gDNA, and it came from T cells, B-cell-depleted T cells, or PBMCs.

This table comes from immunoSEQ multiplex PCR, and its TCRdb copy is limited to in-frame clones, with some not included. Of roughly 100,000 clones detected, less than 90% appear once; the ten largest clones hold approximately 5%. The table lists this clone with many counts. Trimming shortened V by 1 base and J by 1 base, and 12 bases separated the two germline ends. Germline CDR1 and CDR2: SGHNT and YYREEE (reference sequence). The CDR3 runs 16 residues. The source material was peripheral blood. The chain employs TRBV5-4 and TRBJ1-3; D remains unclear. This clonotype was sampled from a human donor in a cohort sampled during active COVID-19. The CDR3 coding sequence is TGTGCCAGCAGCTTGCGCGGGTTAGGATCTGGAAACACCATATATTTT. This encodes CASSLRGLGSGNTIYF.